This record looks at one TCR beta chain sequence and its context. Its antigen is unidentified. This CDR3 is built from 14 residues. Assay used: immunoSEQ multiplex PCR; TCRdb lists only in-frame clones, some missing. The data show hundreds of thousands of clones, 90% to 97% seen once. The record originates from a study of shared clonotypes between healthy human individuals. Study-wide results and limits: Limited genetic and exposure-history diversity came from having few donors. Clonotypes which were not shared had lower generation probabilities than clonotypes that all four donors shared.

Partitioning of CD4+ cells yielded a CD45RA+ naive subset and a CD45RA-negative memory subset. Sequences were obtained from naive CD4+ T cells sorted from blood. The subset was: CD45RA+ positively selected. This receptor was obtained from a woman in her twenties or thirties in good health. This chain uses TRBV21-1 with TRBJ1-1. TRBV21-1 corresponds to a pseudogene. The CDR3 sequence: CASSKRSSNTEAFF. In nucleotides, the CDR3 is TGTGCCAGCAGCAAAAGATCCTCGAACACTGAAGCTTTCTTT.